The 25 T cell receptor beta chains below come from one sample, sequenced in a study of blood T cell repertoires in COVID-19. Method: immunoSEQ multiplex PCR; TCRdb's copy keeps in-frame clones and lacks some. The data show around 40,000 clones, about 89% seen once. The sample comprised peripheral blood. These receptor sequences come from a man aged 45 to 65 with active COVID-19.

CDR3 loop: CSVVQTMNTEAFF. The CDR3 DNA is TGCAGCGTTGTACAGACCATGAACACTGAAGCTTTCTTT. The V call is TRBV29-1, the J call TRBJ1-1; D ambiguous. V dropped 4 bases and J dropped 0 bases, with 9 bases sitting between them. This CDR3 is 13 amino acids long. Germline CDR1 SQVTM, CDR2 ANQGSEA.

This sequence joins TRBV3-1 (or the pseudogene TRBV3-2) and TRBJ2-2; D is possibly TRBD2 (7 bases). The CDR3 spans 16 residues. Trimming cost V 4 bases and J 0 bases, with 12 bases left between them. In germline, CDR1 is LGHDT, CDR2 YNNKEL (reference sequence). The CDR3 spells CASSRGRGANTGELFF. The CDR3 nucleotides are TGTGCCAGCAGCCGGGGGAGGGGGGCGAACACCGGGGAGCTGTTTTTT.

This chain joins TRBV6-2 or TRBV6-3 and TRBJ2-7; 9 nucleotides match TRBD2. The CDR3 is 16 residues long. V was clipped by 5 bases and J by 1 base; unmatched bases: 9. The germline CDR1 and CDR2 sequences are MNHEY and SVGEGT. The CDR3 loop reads CASSLWGGRASYEQYF. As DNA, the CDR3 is TGTGCCAGCAGTCTCTGGGGCGGGAGGGCTTCCTACGAGCAGTACTTC.

This CDR3 is CASSRTLQGGYTF. CDR3 DNA sequence: TGTGCCAGCAGTCGGACTCTGCAGGGGGGCTACACCTTC. The chain has TRBV6-2 or TRBV6-3 and TRBJ1-2, with a possible D match to TRBD1 (6 bases). Deletions cut 5 bases from V and 8 bases from J, with 15 bases between. Germline V gene data show CDR1 as MNHEY and CDR2 as SVGEGT. This CDR3 comprises 13 residues.

Written as DNA, the CDR3 is TGTGCCAGCAGTTTAGGGCGGGGGCGGCCAGATACGCAGTATTTT. It specifies CASSLGRGRPDTQYF. V gene TRBV27 combines with J gene TRBJ2-3, with a tentative D call TRBD2 (7 bases). The CDR3 sequence is 15 residues long. CDR1 and CDR2 (germline): MNHEY, SMNVEV (reference sequence). Deletions cut 2 bases from V and 4 bases from J, with 13 bases between.

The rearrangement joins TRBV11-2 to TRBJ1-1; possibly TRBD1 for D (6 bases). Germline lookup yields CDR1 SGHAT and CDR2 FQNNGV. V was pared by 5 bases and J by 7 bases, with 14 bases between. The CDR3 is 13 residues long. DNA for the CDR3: TGTGCCAGCAGCCCTCGACAGGTTCGTGAAGCTTTCTTT. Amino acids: CASSPRQVREAFF.

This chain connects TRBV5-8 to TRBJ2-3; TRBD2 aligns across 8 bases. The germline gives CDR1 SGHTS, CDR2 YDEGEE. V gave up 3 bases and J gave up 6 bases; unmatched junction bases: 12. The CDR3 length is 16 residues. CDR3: CASSSDSGGEGDTQYF. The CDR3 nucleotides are TGTGCCAGCAGCTCAGATTCCGGGGGGGAGGGCGATACGCAGTATTTT. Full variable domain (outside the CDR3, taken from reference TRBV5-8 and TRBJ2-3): EAGVTQSPTHLIKTRGQQATLRCSPISGHTSVYWYQQALGLGLQFLLWYDEGEERNRGNFPPRFSGRQFPNYSSELNVNALELEDSALYLCASSSDSGGEGDTQYFGPGTRLTVL.

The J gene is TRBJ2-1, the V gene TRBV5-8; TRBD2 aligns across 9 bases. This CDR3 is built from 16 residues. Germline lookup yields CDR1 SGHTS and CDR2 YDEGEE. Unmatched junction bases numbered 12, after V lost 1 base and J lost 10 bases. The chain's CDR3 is CASSLYSSGISGEQFF. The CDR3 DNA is TGTGCCAGCAGCTTGTATTCTAGCGGGATTTCCGGGGAGCAGTTCTTC.

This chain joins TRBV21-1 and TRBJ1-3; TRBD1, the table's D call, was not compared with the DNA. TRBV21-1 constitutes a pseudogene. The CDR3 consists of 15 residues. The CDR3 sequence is CASDPGVFAGNTIYF. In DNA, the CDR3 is TGTGCCAGCGATCCAGGGGTCTTCGCGGGAAACACCATATATTTT.

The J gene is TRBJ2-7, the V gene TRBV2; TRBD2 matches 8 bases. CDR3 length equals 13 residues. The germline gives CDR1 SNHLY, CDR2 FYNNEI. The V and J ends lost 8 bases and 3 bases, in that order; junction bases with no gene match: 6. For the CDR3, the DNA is TGTGCCAGCCAGCGGGAGATCTACTACGAGCAGTACTTC. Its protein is CASQREIYYEQYF. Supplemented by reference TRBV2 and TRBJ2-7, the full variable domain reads EPEVTQTPSHQVTQMGQEVILRCVPISNHLYFYWYRQILGQKVEFLVSFYNNEISEKSEIFDDQFSVERPDGSNFTLKIRSTKLEDSAMYFCASQREIYYEQYFGPGTRLTVT.

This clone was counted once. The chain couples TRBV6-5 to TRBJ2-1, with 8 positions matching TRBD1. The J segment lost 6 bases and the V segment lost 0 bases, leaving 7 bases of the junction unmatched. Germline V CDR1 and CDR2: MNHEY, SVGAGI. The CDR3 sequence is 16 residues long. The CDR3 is CASSYSGTGKGNEQFF. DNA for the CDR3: TGTGCCAGCAGTTACTCCGGGACAGGTAAAGGCAATGAGCAGTTCTTC.

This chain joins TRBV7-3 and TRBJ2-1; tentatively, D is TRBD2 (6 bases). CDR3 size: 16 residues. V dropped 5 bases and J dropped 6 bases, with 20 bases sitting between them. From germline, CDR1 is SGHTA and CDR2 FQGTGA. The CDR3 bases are TGTGCCAGCAGCCCTACCGGAGGGCCTAGAGGCAATGAGCAGTTCTTC. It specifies CASSPTGGPRGNEQFF.

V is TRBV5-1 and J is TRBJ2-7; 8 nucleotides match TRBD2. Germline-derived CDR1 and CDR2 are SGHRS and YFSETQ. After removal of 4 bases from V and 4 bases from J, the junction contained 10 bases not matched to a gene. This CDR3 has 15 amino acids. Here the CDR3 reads CASSPEAGGGYEQYF. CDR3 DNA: TGCGCCAGCAGCCCGGAGGCGGGGGGCGGATACGAGCAGTACTTC.

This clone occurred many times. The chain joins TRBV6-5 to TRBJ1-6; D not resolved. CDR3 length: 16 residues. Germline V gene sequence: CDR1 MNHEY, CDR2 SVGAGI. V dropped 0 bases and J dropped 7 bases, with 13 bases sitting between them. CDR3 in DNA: TGTGCCAGCAGTTACTCAGCCCTCAACCCGAATTCACCCCTCCACTTT. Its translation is CASSYSALNPNSPLHF.

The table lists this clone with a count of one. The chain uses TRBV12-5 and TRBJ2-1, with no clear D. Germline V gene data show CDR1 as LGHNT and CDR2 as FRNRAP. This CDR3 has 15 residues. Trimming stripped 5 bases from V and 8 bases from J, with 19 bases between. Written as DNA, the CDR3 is TGTGCTAGTGGTATGGGTGGCGGTTCGAGATATGAGCAGTTCTTC. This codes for CASGMGGGSRYEQFF.

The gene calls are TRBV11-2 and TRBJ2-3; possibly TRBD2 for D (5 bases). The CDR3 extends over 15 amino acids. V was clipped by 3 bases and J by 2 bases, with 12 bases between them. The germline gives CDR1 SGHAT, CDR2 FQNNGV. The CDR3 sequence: CASSLSAAATDTQYF. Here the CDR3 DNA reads TGTGCCAGCAGCTTGTCAGCGGCCGCCACAGATACGCAGTATTTT.

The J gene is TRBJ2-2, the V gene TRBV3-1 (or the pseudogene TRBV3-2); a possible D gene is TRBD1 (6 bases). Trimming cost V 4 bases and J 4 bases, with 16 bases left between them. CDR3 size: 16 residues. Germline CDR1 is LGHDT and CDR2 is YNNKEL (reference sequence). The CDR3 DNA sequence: TGTGCCAGCAGCCCCGCAGGGGCTGTTACCACCGGGGAGCTGTTTTTT. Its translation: CASSPAGAVTTGELFF.

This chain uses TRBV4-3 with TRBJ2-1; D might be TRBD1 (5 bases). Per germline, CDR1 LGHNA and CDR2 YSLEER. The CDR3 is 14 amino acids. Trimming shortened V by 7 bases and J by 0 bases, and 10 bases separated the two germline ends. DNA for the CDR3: TGCGCCAGCAAGGGGCAGAGCTCCTACAATGAGCAGTTCTTC. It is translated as CASKGQSSYNEQFF.

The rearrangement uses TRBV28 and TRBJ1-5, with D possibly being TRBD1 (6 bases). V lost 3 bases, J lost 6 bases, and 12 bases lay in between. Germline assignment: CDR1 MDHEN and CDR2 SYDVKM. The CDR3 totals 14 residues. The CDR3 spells CASSFRGAGQPQHF. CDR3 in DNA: TGTGCCAGCAGTTTTCGGGGGGCCGGTCAGCCCCAGCATTTT.

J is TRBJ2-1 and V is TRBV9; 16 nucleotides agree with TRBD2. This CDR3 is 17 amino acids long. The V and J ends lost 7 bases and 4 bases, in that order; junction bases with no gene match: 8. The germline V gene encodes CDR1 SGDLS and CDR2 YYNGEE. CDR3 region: CASAGGLAGGNYNEQFF. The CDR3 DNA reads TGTGCCAGCGCGGGGGGACTAGCGGGAGGGAATTACAATGAGCAGTTCTTC.

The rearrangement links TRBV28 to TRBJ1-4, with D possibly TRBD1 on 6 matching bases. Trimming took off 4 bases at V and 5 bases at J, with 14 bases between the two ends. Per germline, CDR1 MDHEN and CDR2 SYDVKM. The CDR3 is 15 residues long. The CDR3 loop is CASSSLQGGNEKLFF. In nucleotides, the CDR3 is TGTGCCAGCAGTTCCCTACAGGGAGGGAATGAAAAACTGTTTTTT. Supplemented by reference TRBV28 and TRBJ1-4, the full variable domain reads DVKVTQSSRYLVKRTGEKVFLECVQDMDHENMFWYRQDPGLGLRLIYFSYDVKMKEKGDIPEGYSVSREKKERFSLILESASTNQTSMYLCASSSLQGGNEKLFFGSGTQLSVL.

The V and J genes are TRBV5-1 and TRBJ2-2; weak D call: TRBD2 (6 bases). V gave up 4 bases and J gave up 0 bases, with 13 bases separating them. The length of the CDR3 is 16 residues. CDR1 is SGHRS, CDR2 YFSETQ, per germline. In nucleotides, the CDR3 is TGCGCCAGCAGCCCATGGAGGGACTCGAACACCGGGGAGCTGTTTTTT. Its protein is CASSPWRDSNTGELFF.

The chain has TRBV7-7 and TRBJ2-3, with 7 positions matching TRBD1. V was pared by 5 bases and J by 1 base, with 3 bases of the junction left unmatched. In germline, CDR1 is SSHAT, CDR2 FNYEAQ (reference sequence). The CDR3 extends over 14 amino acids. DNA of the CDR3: TGTGCCAGCAGCATCGGACAGGGCACAGATACGCAGTATTTT. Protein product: CASSIGQGTDTQYF.

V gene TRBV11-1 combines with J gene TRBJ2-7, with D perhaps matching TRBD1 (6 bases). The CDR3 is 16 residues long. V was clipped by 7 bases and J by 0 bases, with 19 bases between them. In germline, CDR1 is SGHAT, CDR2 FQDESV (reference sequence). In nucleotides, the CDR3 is TGTGCCAGCACCCAAGGAACTTGGGACACCTCCTACGAGCAGTACTTC. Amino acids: CASTQGTWDTSYEQYF.

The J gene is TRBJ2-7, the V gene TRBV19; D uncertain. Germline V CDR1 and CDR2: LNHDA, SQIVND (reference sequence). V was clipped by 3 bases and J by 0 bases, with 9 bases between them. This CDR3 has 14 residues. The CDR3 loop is CASSMGPDSYEQYF. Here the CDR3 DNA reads TGTGCCAGTAGTATGGGCCCGGACTCCTACGAGCAGTACTTC.